This T cell receptor beta chain was sequenced in a study of blood T cell repertoires in COVID-19. Study-wide context: Samples of COVID-19 (acute and convalescent) were obtained from the United States, Italy and Spain. Sample material is recorded as cDNA or gDNA derived from T cells, B-cell-depleted T cells, or PBMCs.

Per the authors' pipeline: Quantification of nucleated cells was approximated via reference gene primer amplification. Profiling relied on immunoSEQ multiplex PCR, and the TCRdb table lists in-frame clones only, not all of them. The DNA gave D and trimming, while V, J and clone size come from that table. The sample has 250,000 to 400,000 clones, 75% to 90% seen once; the top ten hold roughly 2.9%. A Seattle source enrolled patients during active infection and followed them longitudinally. This CDR3 has 14 amino acids. V gave up 6 bases and J gave up 7 bases; unmatched junction bases: 4. Germline V gene sequence: CDR1 MNHEY, CDR2 SVGAGI.

Sequencing was done on a sample of peripheral blood. The gene calls are TRBV6-5 and TRBJ1-6; 9 bases are shared with TRBD1. The clonotype was recovered from a woman in her 30s with COVID-19, enrolled during active disease. The CDR3 protein is CASSRGQGNSPLHF. In nucleotides, the CDR3 is TGTGCCAGCAGCCGTGGACAGGGGAATTCACCCCTCCACTTT.